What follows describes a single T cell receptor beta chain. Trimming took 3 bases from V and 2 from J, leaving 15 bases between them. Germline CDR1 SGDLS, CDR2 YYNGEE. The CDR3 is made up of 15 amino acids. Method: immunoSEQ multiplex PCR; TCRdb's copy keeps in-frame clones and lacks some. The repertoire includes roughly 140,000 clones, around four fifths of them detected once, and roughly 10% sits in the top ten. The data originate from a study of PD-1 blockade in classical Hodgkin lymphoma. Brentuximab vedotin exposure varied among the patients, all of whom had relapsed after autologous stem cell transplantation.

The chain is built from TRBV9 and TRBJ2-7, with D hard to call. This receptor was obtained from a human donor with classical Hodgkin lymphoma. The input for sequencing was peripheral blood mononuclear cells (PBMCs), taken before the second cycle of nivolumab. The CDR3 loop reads CASSADGARPYEQYF. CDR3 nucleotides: TGTGCCAGCAGCGCCGACGGTGCCAGACCCTACGAGCAGTACTTC.